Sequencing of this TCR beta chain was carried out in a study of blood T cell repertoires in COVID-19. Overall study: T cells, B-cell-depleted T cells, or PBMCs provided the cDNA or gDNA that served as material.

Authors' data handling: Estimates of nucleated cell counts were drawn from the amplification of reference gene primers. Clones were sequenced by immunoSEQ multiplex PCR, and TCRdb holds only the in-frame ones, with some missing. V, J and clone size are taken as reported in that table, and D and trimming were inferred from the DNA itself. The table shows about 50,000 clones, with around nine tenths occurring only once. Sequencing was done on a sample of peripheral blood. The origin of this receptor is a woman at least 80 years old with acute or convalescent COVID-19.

The CDR3 region is CAWSVLARGRPGANVLTF. The CDR3 DNA reads as TGTGCCTGGAGTGTACTCGCCCGGGGTAGACCTGGGGCCAACGTCCTGACTTTC. V usage is TRBV30 and J usage is TRBJ2-6, with D perhaps TRBD2 (5 bases). The CDR3 has 18 amino acids. The V gene's germline CDR1 is GTSNPN and CDR2 SVGIG (reference sequence). The ends were cut back, 0 bases at V and 2 bases at J, with 17 bases in the middle.